The next 30 T cell receptor beta chains were all read from a single sample in a study of response to subunit inactivated influenza vaccine. TCRdb re-analysed the RT-PCR reads in MiXCR, keeping a single row per CDR3 protein. The sample contains about 650,000 distinct CDR3 sequences, approximately 14% of which appear only once. Material: PBMCs from blood, obtained roughly 13 days after vaccination. The receptors stem from a man over 45 who received an inactivated influenza vaccine.

The chain uses TRBV12-3 or TRBV12-4 and TRBJ2-1, with D maybe TRBD1 (5 bases). V lost 3 bases to trimming and J lost 8 bases, with 11 bases between them. This CDR3 comprises 13 residues. The CDR3 DNA follows: TGTGCCAGCAGTTTTTTGGGGCCCCATGAGCAGTTCTTC. It translates to CASSFLGPHEQFF.

The chain recombines TRBV2 with TRBJ2-2, with D hard to call. Trimming pared 4 bases from V and 1 base from J, leaving 7 bases between. CDR3 length equals 14 residues. CDR1 is SNHLY and CDR2 is FYNNEI in the germline V gene. The CDR3 sequence is CASSGPGNTGELFF. The CDR3 coding sequence is TGTGCCAGCAGTGGACCAGGGAACACCGGGGAGCTGTTTTTT.

This clonotype was picked up many times. The chain links TRBV7-2 to TRBJ1-5, with D possibly matching TRBD1 (5 bases). The CDR3 is made up of 15 amino acids. V was clipped by 2 bases and J by 3 bases, with 11 bases between them. The germline V gene encodes CDR1 SGHTA and CDR2 FQGNSA. DNA for the CDR3: TGTGCCAGCAGCTTAACAGCAGGGCACAATCAGCCCCAGCATTTT. Translated, it gives CASSLTAGHNQPQHF.

The sample holds many counts of this clonotype. The chain employs TRBV11-2 and TRBJ2-5, with TRBD2 identical over 7 bases. The CDR3 runs 13 residues. Germline lookup yields CDR1 SGHAT and CDR2 FQNNGV. The V gene end was trimmed by 3 bases and the J gene end by 3 bases; junction bases not matched to a gene: 1. The CDR3 here is CASSLGGEETQYF. The DNA of the CDR3 is TGTGCCAGCAGCTTGGGAGGGGAAGAGACCCAGTACTTC.

This clonotype was counted many times. A read error may explain this, as a much larger clone is one base away. The chain uses TRBV20-1 and TRBJ1-5; D is ambiguous. V dropped 1 base and J dropped 0 bases, with 1 base sitting between them. The germline V gene encodes CDR1 DFQATT and CDR2 SNEGSKA (reference sequence). The CDR3 consists of 12 residues. The CDR3 loop reads CSARVSNQPQHF. The CDR3 nucleotides read TGCAGTGCTAGAGTTAGCAATCAGCCCCAGCATTTT.

This clonotype was observed a few times. The chain joins TRBV20-1 to TRBJ1-5; the D is unclear. The V gene's germline CDR1 is DFQATT and CDR2 SNEGSKA (reference sequence). This CDR3 contains 13 residues. V was clipped by 6 bases and J by 3 bases, with 12 bases between them. CDR3 residues: CSAVGQNNQPQHF. The CDR3, as DNA: TGCAGTGCCGTGGGCCAGAACAATCAGCCCCAGCATTTT.

This clonotype came up a few times. The chain uses TRBV14 and TRBJ1-1; possible D gene TRBD1, 6 bases. CDR1 and CDR2 from the germline V gene are SGHDN and FVKESK. The CDR3 is 15 amino acids. V was pared by 5 bases and J by 4 bases, with 17 bases between. This chain's CDR3 is CASSYRGRGSTEAFF. In nucleotides, the CDR3 is TGTGCCAGCAGCTACCGAGGGAGGGGGAGCACTGAAGCTTTCTTT.

This rearrangement joins TRBV4-2 to TRBJ2-7, with D perhaps TRBD2 (6 bases). The germline gives CDR1 LGHNA, CDR2 YNFKEQ. The CDR3 covers 15 residues. Trimming stripped 2 bases from V and 6 bases from J, with 17 bases between. In DNA, the CDR3 is TGTGCCAGCAGCCAACGACTAGGAGGAGTTTCCGAGCAGTACTTC. It codes for CASSQRLGGVSEQYF.

This clonotype occurred many times. The chain couples TRBV11-1 to TRBJ1-2, with 9 nucleotides matching TRBD1. The V gene's germline CDR1 is SGHAT and CDR2 FQDESV (reference sequence). This CDR3 comprises 18 residues. Unmatched junction bases numbered 16, after V lost 4 bases and J lost 4 bases. CDR3 sequence reads: CASSSRKLQGARGYGYTF. Here the CDR3 DNA reads TGTGCCAGCAGCTCCCGAAAACTACAGGGGGCGCGGGGCTATGGCTACACCTTC.

This clonotype was detected only a few times. The chain carries TRBV28 and TRBJ2-7; tentatively, D is TRBD2 (6 bases). In germline, CDR1 is MDHEN, CDR2 SYDVKM. V lost 4 bases and J 3 bases, leaving 16 bases between the germline ends. The CDR3 has 15 amino acids. The CDR3 nucleotides read TGTGCCAGCAGTTCAGTCGTGTTGCGGGACTACGAGCAGTACTTC. Amino acids: CASSSVVLRDYEQYF.

The chain couples TRBV5-1 to TRBJ2-3; tentatively, D is TRBD1 (6 bases). Trimming removed 4 bases at V and 2 bases at J, with 11 bases between. CDR1 is SGHRS and CDR2 is YFSETQ in the germline V gene. The CDR3 has 14 residues. The CDR3, as DNA: TGCGCCAGCAGCCCCGACAGGAACACAGATACGCAGTATTTT. Amino acids: CASSPDRNTDTQYF.

The J gene is TRBJ2-7, the V gene TRBV7-6, with D maybe TRBD1 (6 bases). The CDR3 length is 15 residues. Germline CDR1 SGHVS, CDR2 FNYEAQ. With 3 bases removed from V and 2 bases from J, the gap between germline ends came to 14 bases. For the CDR3, the DNA is TGTGCCAGCAGCTTGACACAGGGAGCAGCCTACGAGCAGTACTTC. This codes for CASSLTQGAAYEQYF.

V usage is TRBV28 and J usage is TRBJ2-5, with D perhaps TRBD2 (5 bases). This CDR3 spans 14 amino acids. Trimming cost V 8 bases and J 4 bases, with 17 bases left between them. CDR1 MDHEN and CDR2 SYDVKM come from the germline V gene. DNA of the CDR3: TGTGCCAGCCGTAGGGCAGGAGGAGCAGAGACCCAGTACTTC. Translation gives CASRRAGGAETQYF.

This clonotype was detected a few times. The rearrangement links TRBV6-1 to TRBJ2-7; 11 bases align to TRBD2. V was clipped by 5 bases and J by 6 bases; unmatched bases: 6. This CDR3 is built from 14 residues. Germline-derived CDR1 and CDR2 are MNHNS and SASEGT. CDR3 loop: CASSQLAGAGEQYF. For the CDR3, the DNA is TGTGCCAGCAGTCAACTAGCGGGAGCAGGCGAGCAGTACTTC.

A few counts support this clonotype. The chain carries TRBV28 and TRBJ1-5; D not certain. Trimming removed 10 bases at V and 2 bases at J, with 12 bases between. Germline CDR1 reads MDHEN; CDR2 reads SYDVKM. This CDR3 has 13 residues. The chain's CDR3 is CATRIRGNQPQHF. The CDR3 region has the DNA TGTGCCACCAGGATTCGGGGCAATCAGCCCCAGCATTTT.

This clonotype has a handful of counts. The chain links TRBV2 to TRBJ1-6; D is unclear. The CDR3 covers 14 residues. Trimming removed 3 bases from V and 5 bases from J, with 8 bases in between. Germline values: CDR1 SNHLY, CDR2 FYNNEI. CDR3: CASSERVDNSPLHF. CDR3 coding DNA: TGTGCCAGCAGTGAGAGGGTGGATAATTCACCCCTCCACTTT.

The genes are TRBV12-3 or TRBV12-4 and TRBJ2-3; TRBD2 might be the D (7 bases). This CDR3 has 15 residues. Trimming stripped 5 bases from V and 1 base from J, with 13 bases between. CDR3 DNA sequence: TGTGCCAGCAGTATTGGGGGGGCCCGCACAGATACGCAGTATTTT. This gives the protein CASSIGGARTDTQYF.

This clonotype was picked up many times. J is TRBJ2-7 and V is TRBV14; TRBD1 matches at 7 bases. The CDR3 totals 12 residues. Looked up from germline, CDR1 is SGHDN and CDR2 is FVKESK. Trimming removed 4 bases from V and 6 bases from J; junction bases left unmatched: 3. The CDR3 is CASSLTGAEQYF. DNA of the CDR3: TGTGCCAGCAGCCTTACAGGGGCCGAGCAGTACTTC.

This clonotype has only a few counts. The rearrangement joins TRBV5-1 to TRBJ2-7, with 8 bases lining up with TRBD1. J gave up 3 bases and V 4 bases, and 9 bases lay outside the gene matches. The CDR3 extends over 15 amino acids. Germline-derived CDR1 and CDR2 are SGHRS and YFSETQ. The CDR3 DNA follows: TGCGCCAGCAGCCCGAGGACAGGGAGTCTCTACGAGCAGTACTTC. Translating gives CASSPRTGSLYEQYF.

The chain has TRBV6-1 and TRBJ1-2, with D uncertain. This CDR3 spans 13 amino acids. Germline CDR1 and CDR2: MNHNS and SASEGT. Trimming took off 6 bases at V and 6 bases at J, with 14 bases between the two ends. CDR3 sequence reads: CASRDQAANGYTF. The CDR3 bases are TGTGCCAGCAGGGACCAGGCGGCTAATGGCTACACCTTC.

The chain is built from TRBV11-2 and TRBJ2-5, with 12 bases identical to TRBD2. V lost 1 base and J lost 7; bases outside the gene matches: 10. CDR3 length: 17 amino acids. The germline V gene has CDR1 SGHAT and CDR2 FQNNGV. The CDR3 DNA follows: TGTGCCAGCAGCTTAGTATCCGCTAGCGGGGGGGAAAGGACCCAGTACTTC. Its translation is CASSLVSASGGERTQYF.

The chain employs TRBV5-1 and TRBJ2-2; TRBD1 agrees at 9 bases. Germline values: CDR1 SGHRS, CDR2 YFSETQ. CDR3 size: 15 residues. Unmatched junction bases numbered 2, after V lost 2 bases and J lost 3 bases. The CDR3 sequence: CASSLRTGDTGELFF. In DNA, the CDR3 is TGCGCCAGCAGCTTACGGACAGGGGACACCGGGGAGCTGTTTTTT.

The chain uses TRBV7-2 and TRBJ2-3; D ambiguous. This CDR3 contains 11 residues. V gave up 5 bases and J gave up 5 bases, with 5 bases separating them. The germline gives CDR1 SGHTA, CDR2 FQGNSA. The CDR3, as DNA: TGTGCCAGCAGCCCCGTAGATACGCAGTATTTT. Its translation is CASSPVDTQYF.

This clonotype has only a few counts. The chain has TRBV6-2 or TRBV6-3 and TRBJ1-4; TRBD1 is a possible D gene (5 bases). Germline values: CDR1 MNHEY, CDR2 SVGEGT. The V end lost 5 bases, the J end lost 8 bases, and 21 bases lay between the germline ends. There are 16 residues in the CDR3. The CDR3 protein is CASSPNRRGLLEKLFF. The CDR3, as DNA: TGTGCCAGCAGTCCCAATCGGAGGGGCCTCCTGGAAAAACTGTTTTTT.

This clonotype was counted between two and nine times. The chain is built from TRBV6-1 and TRBJ1-4; D not certain. Germline V CDR1 and CDR2: MNHNS, SASEGT. V was clipped by 4 bases and J by 2 bases, with 14 bases between them. This CDR3 region has 16 residues. CDR3 bases: TGTGCCAGCAGTGGGCAGGTTGCAACTACTAATGAAAAACTGTTTTTT. It encodes CASSGQVATTNEKLFF.

The CDR3 loop is CASSFSANTAGSPLHF. CDR3 sequence (DNA): TGTGCCAGCAGCTTTAGTGCGAATACCGCGGGGTCACCCCTCCACTTT. V gene TRBV7-2 combines with J gene TRBJ1-6, with D hard to call. The germline CDR1 and CDR2 sequences are SGHTA and FQGNSA. The CDR3 length is 16 residues. V gave up 3 bases and J gave up 10 bases, with 19 bases separating them.

Only a few counts were recorded for this clonotype. This chain connects TRBV7-2 to TRBJ2-3; either TRBD1 or TRBD2 may fit D (5 bases each). Germline loops: CDR1 SGHTA, CDR2 FQGNSA. The CDR3 spans 15 residues. V was clipped by 4 bases and J by 6 bases, with 17 bases between them. DNA of the CDR3: TGTGCCAGCAGCTACCAGGGTCCGGGGAGCGATACGCAGTATTTT. Translation gives CASSYQGPGSDTQYF.

J is TRBJ2-7 and V is TRBV11-2, with D uncertain. Germline V gene data show CDR1 as SGHAT and CDR2 as FQNNGV. Trimming removed 3 bases at V and 6 bases at J, with 15 bases between. This CDR3 is built from 14 residues. The CDR3: CASSFESRLSEQYF. CDR3 DNA: TGTGCCAGCAGCTTTGAGAGTCGGTTGAGCGAGCAGTACTTC.

This clonotype showed up just a few times. The V call is TRBV18, the J call TRBJ2-4, with 8 positions matching TRBD1. V was pared by 5 bases and J by 2 bases, with 14 bases of the junction left unmatched. Germline CDR1 reads KGHSH; CDR2 reads LQKENI. The CDR3 has 18 residues. DNA of the CDR3: TGTGCCAGCTCAGAGACAGGGGCCCAGCTCGTTCCCAAAAACATTCAGTACTTC. This gives the protein CASSETGAQLVPKNIQYF. The full variable domain, its missing parts supplied by reference TRBV18 and TRBJ2-4, is NAGVMQNPRHLVRRRGQEARLRCSPMKGHSHVYWYRQLPEEGLKFMVYLQKENIIDESGMPKERFSAEFPKEGPSILRIQQVVRGDSAAYFCASSETGAQLVPKNIQYFGAGTRLSVL.

This clonotype showed up just a few times. The rearrangement links TRBV5-1 to TRBJ2-3; D remains ambiguous. The CDR3 is 16 amino acids. CDR1 and CDR2 from the germline V gene are SGHRS and YFSETQ. Trimming cost V 0 bases and J 2 bases, with 13 bases left between them. CDR3 nucleotides: TGCGCCAGCAGCTTGGGGTCAGTGGGATCCACAGATACGCAGTATTTT. As protein: CASSLGSVGSTDTQYF.